This passage covers 23 T cell receptor beta chains from one sample sequenced in a study of T-cell reconstitution after alpha-beta-depleted transplantation in children. The library targeted TCRbeta and was prepared with unique molecular identifiers. TCRdb processed the PCR reads anew with MiXCR; each CDR3 protein has one entry. The table records roughly 500,000 distinct CDR3 sequences, around 18% of them present only once. The sample was PBMCs from the stem cell graft donor, taken from the stem cell graft. These receptors were collected from a human donor who donated a stem cell graft to a child with acute lymphoblastic leukemia.

This clonotype was detected only a few times. V usage is TRBV7-8 and J usage is TRBJ1-5; D perhaps matches TRBD1 (5 bases). Germline lookup yields CDR1 SGHVS and CDR2 FQNEAQ. Between the trimmed V and J ends, which lost 5 bases and 4 bases, there was a span of 12 bases. This CDR3 contains 14 residues. The CDR3 reads CASSATGFNQPQHF. The CDR3 nucleotides are TGTGCCAGCAGCGCTACAGGATTTAATCAGCCCCAGCATTTT.

This chain links TRBV11-3 with TRBJ2-1; D call uncertain. Deletions cut 4 bases from V and 2 bases from J, with 12 bases between. The CDR3 extends over 15 amino acids. The germline V gene encodes CDR1 SGHNT and CDR2 YENEEA. The CDR3 DNA follows: TGTGCCAGCAGCTCAAGGAGAGGAGCCTACAATGAGCAGTTCTTC. The encoded protein is CASSSRRGAYNEQFF.

The table lists this clonotype with a few counts. The chain employs TRBV7-2 and TRBJ2-1, with 8 bases matching TRBD1. CDR1 and CDR2 (germline): SGHTA, FQGNSA. V trimming: 4 bases; J trimming: 9 bases; junction bases outside the gene matches: 20. The CDR3 runs 18 residues. The CDR3 nucleotides are TGTGCCAGCAGCTCAGCCCTCAGGGGGCGAGTCCTAATGGGTGAGCAGTTCTTC. Protein: CASSSALRGRVLMGEQFF.

This clonotype was seen only a few times. The rearrangement links TRBV11-1 to TRBJ2-1; 8 positions match TRBD2. The germline gives CDR1 SGHAT, CDR2 FQDESV (reference sequence). The V and J ends lost 3 bases and 8 bases, in that order; junction bases with no gene match: 24. The CDR3 spans 20 residues. The CDR3 sequence is CASSLVGLRKEAGVNHEQFF. Written as DNA, the CDR3 is TGTGCCAGCAGCTTGGTCGGGCTAAGGAAGGAAGCGGGAGTAAACCATGAGCAGTTCTTC.

The chain joins TRBV10-3 to TRBJ2-5, with 8 nucleotides matching TRBD2. CDR3 length: 16 residues. Germline V lookup: CDR1 ENHRY, CDR2 SYGVKD. Trimming took 4 bases from V and 5 from J; bases not matched to a gene: 12. The CDR3 DNA follows: TGTGCCATCAGTGGAGGGAGCGGGAGTTGGTTGGAGACCCAGTACTTC. This codes for CAISGGSGSWLETQYF.

In its sample, this clonotype was seen a few times. The chain is built from TRBV6-5 and TRBJ2-2; the match to TRBD2 covers 8 bases. The CDR3 loop spans 14 amino acids. V lost 0 bases, J lost 9 bases, and 3 bases stayed unmatched. Germline V gene lookup returns CDR1 MNHEY and CDR2 SVGAGI. The chain's CDR3 is CASSYSAGGRELFF. The CDR3 region has the DNA TGTGCCAGCAGTTACTCCGCGGGGGGCAGGGAGCTGTTTTTT.

A few counts support this clonotype. The V and J genes are TRBV10-3 and TRBJ2-1, with 8 bases aligning to TRBD1. CDR1 and CDR2 from the germline V gene are ENHRY and SYGVKD. Trimming cost V 3 bases and J 2 bases; bases outside gene matches: 6. The CDR3 is made up of 16 amino acids. The CDR3 loop reads CAISDEDRAPYNEQFF. In DNA form, the CDR3 reads TGTGCCATCAGTGACGAGGACAGGGCCCCCTACAATGAGCAGTTCTTC.

This clonotype was counted only a few times. This chain connects TRBV9 to TRBJ1-2, with D possibly TRBD1 on 5 matching bases. V was clipped by 0 bases and J by 2 bases, with 11 bases between them. The CDR3 consists of 15 residues. Germline V CDR1 and CDR2: SGDLS, YYNGEE. CDR3 sequence (DNA): TGTGCCAGCAGCGTAGAAGAGGGGTTGAACTATGGCTACACCTTC. This encodes CASSVEEGLNYGYTF.

The chain joins TRBV18 to TRBJ1-5, with 7 positions matching TRBD1. The trim removed 2 bases at V and 7 bases at J, leaving 11 bases unmatched. Germline assignment: CDR1 KGHSH and CDR2 LQKENI. CDR3 size: 16 residues. Here the CDR3 reads CASSPTDRTFRQPQHF. CDR3 coding DNA: TGTGCCAGCTCACCAACGGACAGGACGTTCCGGCAGCCCCAGCATTTT.

This clonotype was detected ten times or more. This rearrangement joins TRBV9 to TRBJ1-1; D uncertain. V was clipped by 1 base and J by 5 bases, with 6 bases between them. The CDR3 has 12 residues. CDR1 SGDLS and CDR2 YYNGEE come from the germline V gene. The CDR3 spells CASSVLGTEAFF. The CDR3 DNA follows: TGTGCCAGCAGCGTACTGGGGACTGAAGCTTTCTTT.

The sample holds one count of this clonotype. This chain uses TRBV15 with TRBJ2-7, with D maybe TRBD2 (5 bases). V was clipped by 3 bases and J by 1 base, with 16 bases between them. The germline CDR1 and CDR2 sequences are LNHNV and YYDKDF (reference sequence). The CDR3 totals 16 residues. DNA for the CDR3: TGTGCCACCAGCAGGATCTCAGCGGAGCATTCCTACGAGCAGTACTTC. It yields the protein CATSRISAEHSYEQYF.

The V gene is TRBV18, the J gene TRBJ2-7; D uncertain. Trimming left V 3 bases short and J 9 bases short, with 21 bases between. The CDR3 runs 15 residues. CDR1 KGHSH and CDR2 LQKENI come from the germline V gene. DNA for the CDR3: TGTGCCAGCTCACCCCCCGGCGTAGGCGGCGTATCGCAGTACTTC. Amino acid sequence: CASSPPGVGGVSQYF.

V gene TRBV2 combines with J gene TRBJ2-2; 10 bases line up with TRBD1. The V gene's germline CDR1 is SNHLY and CDR2 FYNNEI. The CDR3 is 16 residues long. J was trimmed by 4 bases and V by 7 bases; bases with no gene match: 9. DNA for the CDR3: TGTGCCAGCAAAGGAAGGGACAGGGGTTTCACCGGGGAGCTGTTTTTT. Translation gives CASKGRDRGFTGELFF.

This clonotype was recorded a few times. The gene calls are TRBV7-9 and TRBJ2-6, with D perhaps TRBD1 (6 bases). Germline V lookup: CDR1 SEHNR, CDR2 FQNEAQ (reference sequence). V was shortened by 5 bases and J by 0 bases, with 14 bases between the two germline ends. This CDR3 has 17 amino acids. The DNA of the CDR3 is TGTGCCAGCAGCCCCCCTACAGGGAGCTCTGGGGCCAACGTCCTGACTTTC. Translation gives CASSPPTGSSGANVLTF. Full variable domain (remainder filled in from reference TRBV7-9 and TRBJ2-6): DTGVSQNPRHKITKRGQNVTFRCDPISEHNRLYWYRQTLGQGPEFLTYFQNEAQLEKSRLLSDRFSAERPKGSFSTLEIQRTEQGDSAMYLCASSPPTGSSGANVLTFGAGSRLTVL.

This clonotype came up once. V is TRBV25-1 and J is TRBJ1-1; D is uncertain. This CDR3 is 14 amino acids long. Germline-derived CDR1 and CDR2 are MGHDK and SYGVNS. V lost 2 bases to trimming and J lost 1 base, with 8 bases between them. CDR3 amino acids: CASSELGWNTEAFF. CDR3 bases: TGTGCCAGCAGTGAACTCGGCTGGAACACTGAAGCTTTCTTT.

This rearrangement joins TRBV7-9 to TRBJ1-1; TRBD1 matches at 8 bases. Looked up from germline, CDR1 is SEHNR and CDR2 is FQNEAQ (reference sequence). J was trimmed by 5 bases and V by 6 bases; bases with no gene match: 8. This CDR3 is built from 14 residues. The CDR3: CASRPGQGKTEAFF. The CDR3 nucleotides are TGTGCCAGCAGGCCCGGACAGGGAAAGACTGAAGCTTTCTTT.

Ten or more counts support this clonotype. This sequence joins TRBV12-3 or TRBV12-4 and TRBJ2-1; possibly TRBD2 for D (7 bases). The CDR3 runs 15 residues. V was cut by 6 bases and J by 7 bases, with 19 bases left in between. CDR3: CASRPRGRAGNEQFF. CDR3 nucleotide sequence: TGTGCCAGCAGACCTAGGGGGAGGGCCGGGAATGAGCAGTTCTTC.

V and J are TRBV19 and TRBJ2-4; TRBD2 agrees at 8 bases. The CDR3 spans 14 residues. CDR1 LNHDA and CDR2 SQIVND come from the germline V gene (reference sequence). V lost 6 bases and J lost 7; bases outside the gene matches: 8. The CDR3 DNA is TGTGCCAGTAGACTTCTAGCGGGTGGTAACATTCAGTACTTC. This encodes CASRLLAGGNIQYF.

This clonotype showed up just a few times. V gene TRBV5-1 combines with J gene TRBJ2-1; D may match TRBD1 or TRBD2 (5 bases each). Trimming removed 6 bases from V and 5 bases from J, with 9 bases in between. In germline, CDR1 is SGHRS, CDR2 YFSETQ. The CDR3 loop spans 12 amino acids. The CDR3, as DNA: TGCGCCAGCACCGGGGCTAACAATGAGCAGTTCTTC. This gives the protein CASTGANNEQFF.

This chain links TRBV28 with TRBJ2-7; D unresolved. The CDR3 consists of 16 residues. Germline CDR1 MDHEN, CDR2 SYDVKM. V lost 3 bases, J lost 0 bases, and 15 bases lay in between. The CDR3 coding sequence is TGTGCCAGCAGTTTCGTAAAGAGCCTGAGCTCCTACGAGCAGTACTTC. Encoded protein: CASSFVKSLSSYEQYF.

This clonotype has just a few counts. V is TRBV7-9 and J is TRBJ2-6, with 7 bases that match TRBD2. The CDR3 extends over 15 amino acids. Germline trimming cut 5 bases from V and 9 bases from J; bases unmatched to any gene: 10. Germline V gene data show CDR1 as SEHNR and CDR2 as FQNEAQ (reference sequence). CDR3 loop: CASSPPGGRGNVLTF. The DNA of the CDR3 is TGTGCCAGCAGCCCCCCCGGGGGGAGAGGCAACGTCCTGACTTTC. The full variable domain, in which reference TRBV7-9 and TRBJ2-6 provide the parts outside the CDR3, is DTGVSQNPRHKITKRGQNVTFRCDPISEHNRLYWYRQTLGQGPEFLTYFQNEAQLEKSRLLSDRFSAERPKGSFSTLEIQRTEQGDSAMYLCASSPPGGRGNVLTFGAGSRLTVL.

Note on this clonotype: A much larger clone is a single base away; this may be a read error. The chain is built from TRBV12-3 or TRBV12-4 and TRBJ2-1; the D gene is possibly TRBD1 (5 bases). The CDR3 sequence is 14 residues long. Trimming took 4 bases from V and 9 from J, leaving 16 bases between them. The CDR3 here is CASSSGRQLSEQFF. The DNA for the CDR3 is TGTGCCAGCAGTTCCGGAAGACAGTTGAGTGAGCAGTTCTTC.

This clonotype was observed a few times. J is TRBJ1-5 and V is TRBV7-9, with D possibly being TRBD1 (5 bases). CDR3 length: 16 amino acids. Germline V gene sequence: CDR1 SEHNR, CDR2 FQNEAQ (reference sequence). Trimming shortened V by 5 bases and J by 4 bases, and 18 bases separated the two germline ends. CDR3 region: CASSPSGRYSNQPQHF. CDR3 coding DNA: TGTGCCAGCAGCCCATCGGGACGGTACTCTAATCAGCCCCAGCATTTT.